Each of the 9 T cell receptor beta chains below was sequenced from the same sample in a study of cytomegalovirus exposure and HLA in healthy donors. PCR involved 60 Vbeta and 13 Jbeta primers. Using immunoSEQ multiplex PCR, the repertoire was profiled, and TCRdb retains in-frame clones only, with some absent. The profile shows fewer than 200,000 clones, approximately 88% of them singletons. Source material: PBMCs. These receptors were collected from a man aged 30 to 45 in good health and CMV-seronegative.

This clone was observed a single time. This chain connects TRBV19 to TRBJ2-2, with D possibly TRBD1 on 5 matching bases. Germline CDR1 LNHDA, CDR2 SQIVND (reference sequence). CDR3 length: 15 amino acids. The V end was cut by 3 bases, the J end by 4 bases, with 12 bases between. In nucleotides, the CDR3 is TGTGCCAGTAGTATCTCCCTAAGGGGCACCGGGGAGCTGTTTTTT. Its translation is CASSISLRGTGELFF.

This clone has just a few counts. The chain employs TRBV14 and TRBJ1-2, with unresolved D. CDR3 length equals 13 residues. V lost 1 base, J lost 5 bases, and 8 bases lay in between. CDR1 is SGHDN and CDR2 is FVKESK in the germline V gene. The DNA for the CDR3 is TGTGCCAGCAGCCAAGCGGCGGCTTATGGCTACACCTTC. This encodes CASSQAAAYGYTF.

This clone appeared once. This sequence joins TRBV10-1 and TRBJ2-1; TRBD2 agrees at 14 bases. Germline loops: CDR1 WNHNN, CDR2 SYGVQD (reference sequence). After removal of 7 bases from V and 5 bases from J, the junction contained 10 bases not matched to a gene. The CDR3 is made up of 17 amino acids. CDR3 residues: CASNLGLAGVLDNEQFF. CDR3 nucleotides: TGCGCCAGCAACCTGGGACTAGCGGGAGTATTGGACAATGAGCAGTTCTTC.

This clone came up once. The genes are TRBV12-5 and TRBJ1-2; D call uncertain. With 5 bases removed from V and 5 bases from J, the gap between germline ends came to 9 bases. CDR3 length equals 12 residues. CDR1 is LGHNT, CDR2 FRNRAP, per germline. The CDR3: CASGVLGYGYTF. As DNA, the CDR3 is TGTGCTAGTGGTGTCCTAGGTTATGGCTACACCTTC.

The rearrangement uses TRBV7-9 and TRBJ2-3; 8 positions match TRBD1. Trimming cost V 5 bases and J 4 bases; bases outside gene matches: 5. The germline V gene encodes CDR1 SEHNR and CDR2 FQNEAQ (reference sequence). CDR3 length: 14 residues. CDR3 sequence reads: CASSGYRGADTQYF. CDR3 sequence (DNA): TGTGCCAGCAGCGGATACAGGGGGGCAGATACGCAGTATTTT.

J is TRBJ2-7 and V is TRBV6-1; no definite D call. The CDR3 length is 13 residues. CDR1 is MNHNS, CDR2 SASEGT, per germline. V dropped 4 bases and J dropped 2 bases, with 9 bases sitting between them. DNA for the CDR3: TGTGCCAGCAGTGCCCCTATCCCCTACGAGCAGTACTTC. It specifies CASSAPIPYEQYF.

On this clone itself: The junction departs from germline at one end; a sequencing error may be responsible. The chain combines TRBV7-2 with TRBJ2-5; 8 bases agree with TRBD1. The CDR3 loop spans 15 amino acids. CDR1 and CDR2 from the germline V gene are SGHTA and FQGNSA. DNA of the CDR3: TGTGCCAGCAGCCTAGCCGGGACAGGTATAGAGACCCAGTACTTC. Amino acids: CASSLAGTGIETQYF.

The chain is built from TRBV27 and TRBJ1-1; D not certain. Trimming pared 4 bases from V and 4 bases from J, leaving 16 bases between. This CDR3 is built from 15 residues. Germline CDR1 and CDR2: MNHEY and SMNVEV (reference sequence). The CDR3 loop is CASSSLVSKPTEAFF. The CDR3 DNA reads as TGTGCCAGCAGTTCCTTGGTTTCGAAGCCCACTGAAGCTTTCTTT.

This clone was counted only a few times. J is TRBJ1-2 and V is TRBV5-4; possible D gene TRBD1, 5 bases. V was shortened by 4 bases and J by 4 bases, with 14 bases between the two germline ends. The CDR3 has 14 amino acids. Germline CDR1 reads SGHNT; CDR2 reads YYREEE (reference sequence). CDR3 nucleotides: TGTGCCAGCAGCCCCCGTGGGGCCCTCTATGGCTACACCTTC. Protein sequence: CASSPRGALYGYTF.